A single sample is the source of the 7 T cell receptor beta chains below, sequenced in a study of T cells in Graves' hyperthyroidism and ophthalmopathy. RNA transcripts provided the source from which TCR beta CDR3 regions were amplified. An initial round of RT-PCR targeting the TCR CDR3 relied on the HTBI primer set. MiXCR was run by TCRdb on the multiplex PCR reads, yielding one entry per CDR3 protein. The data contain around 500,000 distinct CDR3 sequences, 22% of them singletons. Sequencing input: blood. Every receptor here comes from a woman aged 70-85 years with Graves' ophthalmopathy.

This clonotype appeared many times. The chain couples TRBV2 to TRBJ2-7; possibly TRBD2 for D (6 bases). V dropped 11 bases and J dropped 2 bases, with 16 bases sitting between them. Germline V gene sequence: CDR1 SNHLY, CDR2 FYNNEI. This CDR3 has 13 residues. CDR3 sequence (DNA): TGTGCCGGAGGGCGGGGAGTTCCCTACGAGCAGTACTTC. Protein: CAGGRGVPYEQYF.

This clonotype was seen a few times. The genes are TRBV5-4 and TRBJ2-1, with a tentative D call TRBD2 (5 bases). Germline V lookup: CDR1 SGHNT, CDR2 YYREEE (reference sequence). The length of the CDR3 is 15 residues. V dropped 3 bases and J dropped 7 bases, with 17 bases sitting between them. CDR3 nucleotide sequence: TGTGCCAGCAGCTACGAGGGCGGGTGGAGGAATGAGCAGTTCTTC. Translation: CASSYEGGWRNEQFF.

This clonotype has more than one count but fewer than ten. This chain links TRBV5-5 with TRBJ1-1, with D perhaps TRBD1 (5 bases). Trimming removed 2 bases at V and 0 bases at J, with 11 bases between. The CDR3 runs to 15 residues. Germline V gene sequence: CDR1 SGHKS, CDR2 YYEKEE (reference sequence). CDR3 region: CASSFVGDLNTEAFF. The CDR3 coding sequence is TGTGCCAGCAGCTTCGTCGGGGACCTGAACACTGAAGCTTTCTTT.

This CDR3 is CASSSQTGLNTGELFF. DNA for the CDR3: TGTGCCAGCAGCTCACAGACAGGGTTAAACACCGGGGAGCTGTTTTTT. This chain joins TRBV7-9 and TRBJ2-2, with 7 nucleotides matching TRBD1. Germline CDR1 SEHNR, CDR2 FQNEAQ (reference sequence). V shed 4 bases and J 2 bases; nucleotides not matched to a gene: 7. CDR3 length: 16 residues.

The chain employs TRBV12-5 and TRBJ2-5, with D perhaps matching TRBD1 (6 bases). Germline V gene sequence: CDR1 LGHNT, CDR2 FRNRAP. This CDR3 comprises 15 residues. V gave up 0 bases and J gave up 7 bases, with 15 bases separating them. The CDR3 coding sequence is TGTGCTAGTGGTTTGGTAGTTCTGGCAGGGGTGACCCAGTACTTC. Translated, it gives CASGLVVLAGVTQYF.

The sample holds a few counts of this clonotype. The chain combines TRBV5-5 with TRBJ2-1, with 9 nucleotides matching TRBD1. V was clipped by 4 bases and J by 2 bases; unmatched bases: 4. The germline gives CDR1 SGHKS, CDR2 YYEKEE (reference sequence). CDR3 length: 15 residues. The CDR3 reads CASSVGTGTYNEQFF. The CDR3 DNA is TGTGCCAGCAGCGTCGGGACAGGGACCTACAATGAGCAGTTCTTC.

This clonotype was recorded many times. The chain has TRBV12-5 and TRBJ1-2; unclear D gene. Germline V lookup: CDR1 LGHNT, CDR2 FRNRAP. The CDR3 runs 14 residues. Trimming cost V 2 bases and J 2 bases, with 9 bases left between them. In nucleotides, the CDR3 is TGTGCTAGTGGTTTGCCTCCCGGGAACTATGGCTACACCTTC. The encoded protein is CASGLPPGNYGYTF.